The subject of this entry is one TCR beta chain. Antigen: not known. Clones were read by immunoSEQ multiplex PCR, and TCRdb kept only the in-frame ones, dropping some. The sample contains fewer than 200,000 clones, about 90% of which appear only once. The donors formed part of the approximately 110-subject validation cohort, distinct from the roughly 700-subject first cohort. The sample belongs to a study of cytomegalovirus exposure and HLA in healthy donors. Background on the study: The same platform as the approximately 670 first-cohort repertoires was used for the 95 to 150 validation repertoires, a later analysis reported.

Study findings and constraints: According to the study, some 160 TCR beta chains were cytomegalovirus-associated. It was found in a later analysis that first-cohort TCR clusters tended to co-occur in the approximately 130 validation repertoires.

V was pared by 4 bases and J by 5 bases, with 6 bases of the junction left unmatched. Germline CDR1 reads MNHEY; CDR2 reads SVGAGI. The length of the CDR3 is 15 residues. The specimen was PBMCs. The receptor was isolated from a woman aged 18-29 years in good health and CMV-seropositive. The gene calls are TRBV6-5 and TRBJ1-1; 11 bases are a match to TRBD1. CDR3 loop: CASSSRTGGWTEAFF. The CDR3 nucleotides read TGTGCCAGCAGTTCCAGGACAGGGGGCTGGACTGAAGCTTTCTTT.